A single sample gave rise to the 12 T cell receptor beta chains below, sequenced in a study of blood T cell repertoires in COVID-19. This table comes from immunoSEQ multiplex PCR, and its TCRdb copy is limited to in-frame clones, with some not included. The sample yields 450,000 to 500,000 clones, approximately 85% seen once. The source material was peripheral blood. Receptor source: a human donor in a cohort sampled during active COVID-19.

This clone appeared a few times. Additional DNA sequences in this sample encode the identical CDR3. This chain joins TRBV28 and TRBJ1-4, with D unclear. Germline CDR1 is MDHEN and CDR2 is SYDVKM. V shed 3 bases and J shed 4 bases, with 3 bases lying between them. This CDR3 has 12 amino acids. The CDR3 reads CASSLSNEKLFF. The CDR3 DNA reads TGTGCCAGCAGTTTGAGTAATGAAAAACTGTTTTTT.

The chain uses TRBV12-5 and TRBJ2-3, with TRBD2 identical over 7 bases. The junction had 1 base not matched to a gene; V was cut back by 4 bases and J by 6 bases. The CDR3 loop spans 12 amino acids. Looked up from germline, CDR1 is LGHNT and CDR2 is FRNRAP. As DNA, the CDR3 is TGTGCTAGTGGTTCCGGGGGGGATACGCAGTATTTT. Amino acid sequence: CASGSGGDTQYF. Variable domain in full (rest from reference TRBV12-5 and TRBJ2-3): DARVTQTPRHKVTEMGQEVTMRCQPILGHNTVFWYRQTMMQGLELLAYFRNRAPLDDSGMPKDRFSAEMPDATLATLKIQPSEPRDSAVYFCASGSGGDTQYFGPGTRLTVL.

This clone was recorded once. The CDR3 nucleotides are TGTGCCACCAGCAGAGATCCGGACAGCCAAGAGACCCAGTACTTC. As protein: CATSRDPDSQETQYF. The rearrangement uses TRBV15 and TRBJ2-5; weak D call: TRBD1 (6 bases). Trimming took off 0 bases at V and 1 base at J, with 9 bases between the two ends. CDR3 length: 15 residues. Germline V gene lookup returns CDR1 LNHNV and CDR2 YYDKDF (reference sequence).

This clone was counted a single time. This chain uses TRBV28 with TRBJ2-1, with 15 bases that match TRBD2. The germline gives CDR1 MDHEN, CDR2 SYDVKM. The CDR3 runs to 13 residues. The J segment lost 9 bases and the V segment lost 11 bases, leaving 5 bases of the junction unmatched. The DNA for the CDR3 is TGTGCCTCCGGGACTAGCGGGAGGAGTGAGCAGTTCTTC. Translated: CASGTSGRSEQFF.

This clone was found a few times. The V and J genes are TRBV6-6 and TRBJ2-2; 7 bases line up with TRBD2. The CDR3 length is 15 residues. Per the germline V gene, CDR1 is MNHNY and CDR2 is SVGAGI (reference sequence). V gave up 6 bases and J gave up 3 bases; unmatched junction bases: 7. CDR3 DNA sequence: TGTGCCAGCAGACTTCATCGGGAGGACACCGGGGAGCTGTTTTTT. Translation: CASRLHREDTGELFF.

The chain has TRBV5-1 and TRBJ2-1; D perhaps matches TRBD2 (6 bases). V was cut by 0 bases and J by 0 bases, with 10 bases left in between. CDR1 SGHRS and CDR2 YFSETQ come from the germline V gene. CDR3 length: 16 amino acids. The CDR3 DNA reads as TGCGCCAGCAGCTTGGCGGCGGGAACCTCCTACAATGAGCAGTTCTTC. It specifies CASSLAAGTSYNEQFF. The variable domain in full, completed from reference TRBV5-1 and TRBJ2-1, reads KAGVTQTPRYLIKTRGQQVTLSCSPISGHRSVSWYQQTPGQGLQFLFEYFSETQRNKGNFPGRFSGRQFSNSRSEMNVSTLELGDSALYLCASSLAAGTSYNEQFFGPGTRLTVL.

The chain employs TRBV7-2 and TRBJ2-1; unclear D gene. Trimming stripped 1 base from V and 8 bases from J, with 15 bases between. Germline V gives CDR1 SGHTA, CDR2 FQGNSA. The CDR3 sequence is 15 residues long. The CDR3 DNA sequence: TGTGCCAGCAGCTTAGTCCTCGGGTACCGGGATGAGCAGTTCTTC. Amino acids: CASSLVLGYRDEQFF.

A word on this clone: One end of the junction varies from germline; a read error may be responsible. The chain employs TRBV18 and TRBJ1-1, with TRBD1 identical over 7 bases. From germline, CDR1 is KGHSH and CDR2 LQKENI. The CDR3 is 14 residues long. Here the CDR3 DNA reads TGTGCCAGCTCATCCTCCCTAGGCCGGACAGGTTCTTCTTTT. It encodes CASSSSLGRTGSSF. Full variable domain (outside the CDR3, taken from reference TRBV18 and TRBJ1-1): NAGVMQNPRHLVRRRGQEARLRCSPMKGHSHVYWYRQLPEEGLKFMVYLQKENIIDESGMPKERFSAEFPKEGPSILRIQQVVRGDSAAYFCASSSSLGRTGSSFGQGTRLTVV.

The rearrangement uses TRBV10-1 and TRBJ1-1, with 9 bases lining up with TRBD1. The V segment lost 5 bases and the J segment 6 bases; nucleotides outside the gene matches: 7. From germline, CDR1 is WNHNN and CDR2 SYGVQD (reference sequence). The CDR3 is 14 amino acids. The chain's CDR3 is CASSSGTGTAEAFF. The DNA for the CDR3 is TGCGCCAGCAGTTCCGGGACAGGGACAGCTGAAGCTTTCTTT.

This chain connects TRBV6-5 to TRBJ2-2; 8 bases fit TRBD1. The J segment lost 3 bases and the V segment lost 4 bases, leaving 1 base of the junction unmatched. This CDR3 is built from 14 residues. CDR1 MNHEY and CDR2 SVGAGI come from the germline V gene. The CDR3 loop is CASSLTGDTGELFF. The DNA of the CDR3 is TGTGCCAGCAGTTTGACAGGGGACACCGGGGAGCTGTTTTTT.

The chain employs TRBV4-2 and TRBJ2-1, with 7 bases identical to TRBD2. CDR1 is LGHNA and CDR2 is YNFKEQ in the germline V gene. The CDR3 spans 15 residues. V shed 0 bases, J shed 10 bases, and the junction held 9 bases outside the gene matches. The CDR3 nucleotides read TGTGCCAGCAGCCAAGATTGGGGAGGGCGGGGAGAGCAGTTCTTC. Protein product: CASSQDWGGRGEQFF.

V gene TRBV28 combines with J gene TRBJ2-7; 9 positions agree with TRBD1. V shed 2 bases and J 7 bases; nucleotides not matched to a gene: 9. CDR3 length equals 15 residues. In germline, CDR1 is MDHEN, CDR2 SYDVKM. CDR3 coding DNA: TGTGCCAGCAGTTTAAGCGGGACAGGGACAGGGGAGCAGTACTTC. Its protein is CASSLSGTGTGEQYF.